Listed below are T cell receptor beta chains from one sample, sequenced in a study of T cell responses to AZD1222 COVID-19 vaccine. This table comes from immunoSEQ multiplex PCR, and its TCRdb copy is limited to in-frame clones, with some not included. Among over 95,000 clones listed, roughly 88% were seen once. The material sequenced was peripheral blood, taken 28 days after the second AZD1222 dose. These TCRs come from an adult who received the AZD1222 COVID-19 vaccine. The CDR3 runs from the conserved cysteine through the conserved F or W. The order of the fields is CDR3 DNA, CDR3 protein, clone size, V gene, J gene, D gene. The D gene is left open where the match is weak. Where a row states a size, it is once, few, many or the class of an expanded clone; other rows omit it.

cdr3_nt: TGCAGTGCTAGGGGGACGGCGGACACCTTC
cdr3_aa: CSARGTADTF
clone_size: NA
v_call: TRBV20-1
j_call: TRBJ1-2
d_call: NA

cdr3_nt: TGTGCCATCAGTGAGTCACACAGGGTGGATCAGCCCCAGCATTTT
cdr3_aa: CAISESHRVDQPQHF
clone_size: once
v_call: TRBV10-3
j_call: TRBJ1-5
d_call: NA

cdr3_nt: TGCAGCGTTTCTACGGACACTAGCGTATCCTACGAGCAGTACTTC
cdr3_aa: CSVSTDTSVSYEQYF
clone_size: NA
v_call: TRBV29-1
j_call: TRBJ2-7
d_call: TRBD2

cdr3_nt: TGTGCCAGCAGCCCAGGGTACGTGAACACTGAAGCTTTCTTT
cdr3_aa: CASSPGYVNTEAFF
clone_size: NA
v_call: TRBV6-5
j_call: TRBJ1-1
d_call: NA

cdr3_nt: TGTGCCAGTATGGGACGGAAAAATCAGCCCCAGCATTTT
cdr3_aa: CASMGRKNQPQHF
clone_size: NA
v_call: TRBV6-5
j_call: TRBJ1-5
d_call: NA

cdr3_nt: TGTGCCACCGCGGCGGGAGGTAATCAGCCCCAGCATTTT
cdr3_aa: CATAAGGNQPQHF
clone_size: NA
v_call: TRBV24-1
j_call: TRBJ1-5
d_call: NA

cdr3_nt: TGTGCCAGCAGACCCCCTGGCGGGGGAGTAAAAGAGACCCAGTACTTC
cdr3_aa: CASRPPGGGVKETQYF
clone_size: few
v_call: TRBV7-6
j_call: TRBJ2-5
d_call: TRBD2

cdr3_nt: TGTGCCAGCAGTTTTACCGGGGAGCTGTTTTTT
cdr3_aa: CASSFTGELFF
clone_size: NA
v_call: TRBV12-3/TRBV12-4
j_call: TRBJ2-2
d_call: NA

cdr3_nt: TGCGCCAGCACCCATACCATTAGGGCCGGGGAGCTGTTTTTT
cdr3_aa: CASTHTIRAGELFF
clone_size: NA
v_call: TRBV23-1
j_call: TRBJ2-2
d_call: NA

cdr3_nt: TGTGCCAGCAGCCAGGGACTAGCGGACTACAATGAGCAGTTCTTC
cdr3_aa: CASSQGLADYNEQFF
clone_size: NA
v_call: TRBV3-1/TRBV3-2
j_call: TRBJ2-1
d_call: TRBD2

cdr3_nt: TGTGCCAGCAGCTTATGCAATGAGCAGTTCTTC
cdr3_aa: CASSLCNEQFF
clone_size: NA
v_call: TRBV7-9
j_call: TRBJ2-1
d_call: NA

cdr3_nt: TGTGCCAGCAGTCGCTCACCAGGCGGGGGACGCACAGATACGCAGTATTTT
cdr3_aa: CASSRSPGGGRTDTQYF
clone_size: NA
v_call: TRBV27
j_call: TRBJ2-3
d_call: TRBD2

cdr3_nt: TGCAGCGTTACAGGGGGGACCCCATACGAGCAGTACTTC
cdr3_aa: CSVTGGTPYEQYF
clone_size: NA
v_call: TRBV29-1
j_call: TRBJ2-7
d_call: TRBD1

cdr3_nt: TGCGCCAGCAGCCAAGAGAGGGGGACGGGCTATGGCTACACCTTC
cdr3_aa: CASSQERGTGYGYTF
clone_size: NA
v_call: TRBV4-3
j_call: TRBJ1-2
d_call: NA

cdr3_nt: TGTGCCAGCAGCTTGGCTCCGGGCGCCTCAGGGCCCCAGCATTTT
cdr3_aa: CASSLAPGASGPQHF
clone_size: NA
v_call: TRBV5-5
j_call: TRBJ1-5
d_call: NA

cdr3_nt: TGTGCCAGTAGTTCCCGGGACAGGGACACCGGGGAGCTGTTTTTT
cdr3_aa: CASSSRDRDTGELFF
clone_size: few
v_call: TRBV19
j_call: TRBJ2-2
d_call: TRBD1

cdr3_nt: TGTGCCAGCAGCGTAGATCAAGGGAGGGCCTACGAGCAGTACTTC
cdr3_aa: CASSVDQGRAYEQYF
clone_size: NA
v_call: TRBV9
j_call: TRBJ2-7
d_call: TRBD2

cdr3_nt: TGTGCCAGCAGCTTGCAAAATGGGGGGGCGCAGTATTTT
cdr3_aa: CASSLQNGGAQYF
clone_size: few
v_call: TRBV7-2
j_call: TRBJ2-3
d_call: TRBD2

cdr3_nt: TGTGCCACAACAGAGCGGGGTCGGCGCGGTGGCTACACCTTC
cdr3_aa: CATTERGRRGGYTF
clone_size: NA
v_call: TRBV2
j_call: TRBJ1-2
d_call: NA

cdr3_nt: TGTGCCAGCAGCTTGGTAGGTTGGGATGAGCAGTTCTTC
cdr3_aa: CASSLVGWDEQFF
clone_size: NA
v_call: TRBV5-6
j_call: TRBJ2-1
d_call: NA

cdr3_nt: TGTGCCAGCAGCTTCGATCCTAACTATGGCTACACCTTC
cdr3_aa: CASSFDPNYGYTF
clone_size: NA
v_call: TRBV7-2
j_call: TRBJ1-2
d_call: NA

cdr3_nt: TGTGCCAGCAGCCCCAGGGGGCGGGTGATGGACACTGAAGCTTTCTTT
cdr3_aa: CASSPRGRVMDTEAFF
clone_size: NA
v_call: TRBV2
j_call: TRBJ1-1
d_call: TRBD1

cdr3_nt: TGTGCCAGTAGTTCAACCGCGACAGGGAAGAATAATCAGCCCCAGCATTTT
cdr3_aa: CASSSTATGKNNQPQHF
clone_size: NA
v_call: TRBV19
j_call: TRBJ1-5
d_call: TRBD1

cdr3_nt: TGTGCCAGCAGCGCTTCCGGGGGCAGGAACTATGGCTACACCTTC
cdr3_aa: CASSASGGRNYGYTF
clone_size: NA
v_call: TRBV7-8
j_call: TRBJ1-2
d_call: NA

cdr3_nt: TGTGCCAGCAGCCAAGGGACAGGGGACACCGGGGAGCTGTTTTTT
cdr3_aa: CASSQGTGDTGELFF
clone_size: NA
v_call: TRBV4-2
j_call: TRBJ2-2
d_call: TRBD1

cdr3_nt: TGTGCCAGTAGTATAAGCCGACGGGAAAAACTGTTTTTT
cdr3_aa: CASSISRREKLFF
clone_size: NA
v_call: TRBV19
j_call: TRBJ1-4
d_call: NA

cdr3_nt: TGTGCCAGCAGCCAAAGGGGACAGGGGGACAATGAGCAGTTCTTC
cdr3_aa: CASSQRGQGDNEQFF
clone_size: NA
v_call: TRBV3-1/TRBV3-2
j_call: TRBJ2-1
d_call: TRBD1

cdr3_nt: TGTGCCAGTACCCCCCCCGGGGTATTATTGGATGAGCAGTTCTTC
cdr3_aa: CASTPPGVLLDEQFF
clone_size: few
v_call: TRBV19
j_call: TRBJ2-1
d_call: NA

cdr3_nt: TGTGCCAGCAGCCAAGATTCAGAGAACACTGAAGCTTTCTTT
cdr3_aa: CASSQDSENTEAFF
clone_size: NA
v_call: TRBV3-1/TRBV3-2
j_call: TRBJ1-1
d_call: NA

cdr3_nt: TGTGCCAGCTCACCTCTCAGGGACAGTATGAACACTGAAGCTTTCTTT
cdr3_aa: CASSPLRDSMNTEAFF
clone_size: NA
v_call: TRBV18
j_call: TRBJ1-1
d_call: TRBD1

cdr3_nt: TGTGCCAGCAGTTTATCCCTGGCGAACCAGTTTGAGCAGTTCTTC
cdr3_aa: CASSLSLANQFEQFF
clone_size: once
v_call: TRBV27
j_call: TRBJ2-1
d_call: NA

cdr3_nt: TGTGCCAGCAGCCCTCCTCAGGGACTAGCGGGGGGAGGCAATGAGCAGTTCTTC
cdr3_aa: CASSPPQGLAGGGNEQFF
clone_size: NA
v_call: TRBV11-2
j_call: TRBJ2-1
d_call: TRBD2

cdr3_nt: TGTGCCAGTAGTATCGTAACAGGGGAGGACACCGGGGAGCTGTTTTTT
cdr3_aa: CASSIVTGEDTGELFF
clone_size: NA
v_call: TRBV19
j_call: TRBJ2-2
d_call: NA

cdr3_nt: TGTGCCAGCAGTTTATCTTCCCACTATGACGACGAGCAGTACTTC
cdr3_aa: CASSLSSHYDDEQYF
clone_size: NA
v_call: TRBV27
j_call: TRBJ2-7
d_call: NA

cdr3_nt: TGTGCCAGCAGCTGGGAGGGTAGTGGACGGGCGATAGAGAACGAGCAGTACTTC
cdr3_aa: CASSWEGSGRAIENEQYF
clone_size: NA
v_call: TRBV7-8
j_call: TRBJ2-7
d_call: TRBD2

cdr3_nt: TGTGCCAGCAGCTTAAAAGGGCTGGGCAATCAGCCCCAGCATTTT
cdr3_aa: CASSLKGLGNQPQHF
clone_size: once
v_call: TRBV3-1/TRBV3-2
j_call: TRBJ1-5
d_call: NA